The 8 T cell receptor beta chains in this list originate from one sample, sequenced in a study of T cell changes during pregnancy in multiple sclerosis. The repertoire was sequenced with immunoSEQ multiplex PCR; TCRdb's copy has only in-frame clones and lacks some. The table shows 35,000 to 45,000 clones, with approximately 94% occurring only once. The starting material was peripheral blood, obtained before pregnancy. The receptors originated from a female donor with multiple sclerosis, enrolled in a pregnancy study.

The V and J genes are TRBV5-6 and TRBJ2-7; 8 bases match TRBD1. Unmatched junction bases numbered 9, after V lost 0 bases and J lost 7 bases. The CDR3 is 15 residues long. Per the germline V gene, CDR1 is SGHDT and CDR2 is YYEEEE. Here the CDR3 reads CASSLDPGGLREQYF. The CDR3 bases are TGTGCCAGCAGCTTGGATCCAGGGGGCTTGAGGGAGCAGTACTTC.

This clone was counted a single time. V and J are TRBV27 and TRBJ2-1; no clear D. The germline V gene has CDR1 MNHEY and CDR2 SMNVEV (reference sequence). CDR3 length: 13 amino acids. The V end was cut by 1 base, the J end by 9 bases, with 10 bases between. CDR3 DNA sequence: TGTGCCAGCAGTTTATTACGCGATAGTGAGCAGTTCTTC. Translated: CASSLLRDSEQFF.

The DNA of the CDR3 is TGCGCCAGCAGCCGGACTAGCGGGTACGAGCAGTACTTC. Residues: CASSRTSGYEQYF. The chain combines TRBV5-1 with TRBJ2-7; 11 bases line up with TRBD2. CDR1 and CDR2 from the germline V gene are SGHRS and YFSETQ. This CDR3 contains 13 residues. The junction had 1 base not matched to a gene; V was cut back by 4 bases and J by 4 bases.

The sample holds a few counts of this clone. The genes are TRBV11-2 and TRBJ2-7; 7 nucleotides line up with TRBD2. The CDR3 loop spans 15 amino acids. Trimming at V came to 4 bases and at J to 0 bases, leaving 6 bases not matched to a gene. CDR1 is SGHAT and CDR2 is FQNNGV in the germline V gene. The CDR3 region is CASSSSSGSSYEQYF. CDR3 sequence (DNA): TGTGCCAGCAGCTCCTCTAGCGGCAGCTCCTACGAGCAGTACTTC.

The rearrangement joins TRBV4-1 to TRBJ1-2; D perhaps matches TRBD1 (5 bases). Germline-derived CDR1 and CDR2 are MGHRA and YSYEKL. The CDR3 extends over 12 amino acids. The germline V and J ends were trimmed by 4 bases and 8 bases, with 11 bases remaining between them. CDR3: CASSPDSQGYTF. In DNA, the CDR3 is TGCGCCAGCAGCCCCGACAGTCAGGGCTACACCTTC.

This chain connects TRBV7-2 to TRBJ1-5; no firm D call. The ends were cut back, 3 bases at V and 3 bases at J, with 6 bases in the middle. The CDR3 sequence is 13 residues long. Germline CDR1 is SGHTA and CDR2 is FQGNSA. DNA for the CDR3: TGTGCCAGCAGCTTCGACTACAATCAGCCCCAGCATTTT. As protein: CASSFDYNQPQHF.

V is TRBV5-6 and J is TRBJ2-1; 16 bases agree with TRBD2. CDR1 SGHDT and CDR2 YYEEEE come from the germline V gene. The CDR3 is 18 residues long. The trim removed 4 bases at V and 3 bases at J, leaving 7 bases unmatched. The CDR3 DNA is TGTGCCAGCAGCCCGGGACTAGCGGGAGGGGCGGTCTACAATGAGCAGTTCTTC. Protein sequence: CASSPGLAGGAVYNEQFF.

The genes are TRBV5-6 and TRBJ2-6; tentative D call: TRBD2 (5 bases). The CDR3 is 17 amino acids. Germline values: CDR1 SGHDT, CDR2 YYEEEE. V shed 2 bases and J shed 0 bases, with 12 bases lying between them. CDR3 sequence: CASSFGVIFSGANVLTF. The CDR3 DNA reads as TGTGCCAGCAGCTTCGGGGTTATTTTCTCTGGGGCCAACGTCCTGACTTTC.